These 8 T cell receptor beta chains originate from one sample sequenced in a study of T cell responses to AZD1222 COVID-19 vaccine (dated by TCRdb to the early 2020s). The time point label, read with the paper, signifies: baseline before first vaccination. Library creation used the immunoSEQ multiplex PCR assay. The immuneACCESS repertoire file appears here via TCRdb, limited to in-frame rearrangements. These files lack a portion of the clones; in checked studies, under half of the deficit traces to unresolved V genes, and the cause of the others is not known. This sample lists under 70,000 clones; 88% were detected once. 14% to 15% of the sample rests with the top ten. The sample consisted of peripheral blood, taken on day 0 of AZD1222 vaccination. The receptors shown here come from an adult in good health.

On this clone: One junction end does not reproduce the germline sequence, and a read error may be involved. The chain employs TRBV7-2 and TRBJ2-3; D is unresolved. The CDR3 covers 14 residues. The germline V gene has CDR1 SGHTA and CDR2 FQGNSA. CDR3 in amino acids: CASSFESLNSAKDF. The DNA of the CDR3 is TGTGCCAGCAGCTTTGAGTCGTTGAACAGTGCCAAGGATTTT.

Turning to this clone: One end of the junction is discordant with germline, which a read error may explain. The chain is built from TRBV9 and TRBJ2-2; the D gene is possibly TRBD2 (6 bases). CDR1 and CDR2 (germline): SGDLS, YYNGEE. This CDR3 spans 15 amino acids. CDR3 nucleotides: TGTGCCAGCAACGTAAATGCCGGAGGGACCGGGGAGCTGTTTTTT. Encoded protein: CASNVNAGGTGELFF.

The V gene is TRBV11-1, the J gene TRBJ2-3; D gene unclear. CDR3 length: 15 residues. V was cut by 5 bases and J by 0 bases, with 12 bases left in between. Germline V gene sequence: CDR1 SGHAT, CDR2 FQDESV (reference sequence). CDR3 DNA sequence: TGTGCCAGCAGCCCAACGGGCCGGAGCACAGATACGCAGTATTTT. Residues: CASSPTGRSTDTQYF.

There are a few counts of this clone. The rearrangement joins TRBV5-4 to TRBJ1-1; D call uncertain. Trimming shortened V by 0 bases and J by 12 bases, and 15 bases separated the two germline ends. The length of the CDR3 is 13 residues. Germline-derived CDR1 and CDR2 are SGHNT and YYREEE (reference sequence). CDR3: CASSLAGQVGTFF. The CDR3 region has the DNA TGTGCCAGCAGCTTGGCCGGGCAGGTGGGAACTTTCTTT.

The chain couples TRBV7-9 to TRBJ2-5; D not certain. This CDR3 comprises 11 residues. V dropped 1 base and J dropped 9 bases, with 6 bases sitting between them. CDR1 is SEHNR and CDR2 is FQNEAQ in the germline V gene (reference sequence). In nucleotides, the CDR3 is TGTGCCAGCAGCTTAGGGCAGGCCCAGTACTTC. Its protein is CASSLGQAQYF.

The CDR3 bases are TGTGCCAGCAGCCGGCTAGCAGACGTCGAGCAGTACTTC. It translates to CASSRLADVEQYF. The chain carries TRBV14 and TRBJ2-7; TRBD2 is a possible D gene (5 bases). Trimming removed 4 bases at V and 6 bases at J, with 13 bases between. The CDR3 spans 13 residues. Germline V gene sequence: CDR1 SGHDN, CDR2 FVKESK. Full variable domain (missing parts from reference TRBV14 and TRBJ2-7): EAGVTQFPSHSVIEKGQTVTLRCDPISGHDNLYWYRRVMGKEIKFLLHFVKESKQDESGMPNNRFLAERTGGTYSTLKVQPAELEDSGVYFCASSRLADVEQYFGPGTRLTVT.

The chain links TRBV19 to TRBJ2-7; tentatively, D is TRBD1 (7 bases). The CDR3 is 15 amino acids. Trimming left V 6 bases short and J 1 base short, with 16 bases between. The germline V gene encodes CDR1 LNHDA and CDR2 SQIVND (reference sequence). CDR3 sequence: CASSARQGGSYEQYF. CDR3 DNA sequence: TGTGCCAGTAGCGCTCGGCAGGGGGGTTCCTACGAGCAGTACTTC.

The CDR3 loop reads CASSQGISSYNSPLHF. CDR3 DNA: TGCGCCAGCAGCCAGGGTATTAGCTCCTATAATTCACCCCTCCACTTT. The rearrangement joins TRBV5-1 to TRBJ1-6; D is perhaps TRBD1 (5 bases). The CDR3 covers 16 residues. Deletions cut 4 bases from V and 0 bases from J, with 11 bases between. Looked up from germline, CDR1 is SGHRS and CDR2 is YFSETQ.